These 28 T cell receptor beta chains came from one sample sequenced in a study of OX40 agonist ivuxolimab in advanced cancers. Produced via immunoSEQ multiplex PCR; TCRdb's table is partial and in-frame only. The repertoire holds about 53,000 clones, with 75% to 85% as singletons. The sample in question was CD4+ or CD8+ T cells sorted from blood, obtained in a trial of the OX40 agonist ivuxolimab. Source of these receptors: an adult with an advanced solid tumor such as melanoma, head and neck, liver or kidney cancer.

V and J are TRBV11-2 and TRBJ2-1, with 12 nucleotides matching TRBD2. The trim removed 5 bases at V and 6 bases at J, leaving 11 bases unmatched. In germline, CDR1 is SGHAT, CDR2 FQNNGV. The CDR3 sequence is 17 residues long. This CDR3 reads CASSPLNRLAGVNEQFF. CDR3 in DNA: TGTGCCAGCAGCCCTCTTAATAGACTAGCGGGAGTCAATGAGCAGTTCTTC.

The chain links TRBV27 to TRBJ1-1; unclear D gene. Germline values: CDR1 MNHEY, CDR2 SMNVEV (reference sequence). The CDR3 is made up of 14 amino acids. The ends were cut back, 4 bases at V and 0 bases at J, with 9 bases in the middle. Here the CDR3 DNA reads TGTGCCAGCAGTTACGAGGCGATGAACACTGAAGCTTTCTTT. Translated, it gives CASSYEAMNTEAFF.

This clone has a handful of counts. The chain has TRBV13 and TRBJ2-2; a weak D match, TRBD1 (7 bases). CDR3 length: 17 amino acids. Looked up from germline, CDR1 is PRHDT and CDR2 is FYEKMQ (reference sequence). V shed 4 bases and J shed 2 bases, with 17 bases lying between them. CDR3 residues: CASSSGQGGPNTGELFF. Written as DNA, the CDR3 is TGTGCCAGCAGCTCTGGCCAGGGGGGACCCAACACCGGGGAGCTGTTTTTT.

The genes are TRBV11-3 and TRBJ2-3, with a weak D call TRBD2 (6 bases). V was cut by 5 bases and J by 2 bases, with 14 bases left in between. Germline V lookup: CDR1 SGHNT, CDR2 YENEEA. The length of the CDR3 is 15 residues. The CDR3 here is CASSRRAGLTDTQYF. The CDR3 region has the DNA TGTGCCAGCAGCCGTCGGGCGGGGCTCACAGATACGCAGTATTTT.

The chain is built from TRBV7-3 and TRBJ2-3; the D is unclear. Germline V gene sequence: CDR1 SGHTA, CDR2 FQGTGA. The length of the CDR3 is 14 residues. Trimming took 5 bases from V and 0 from J, leaving 9 bases between them. The CDR3 here is CASSPGPSTDTQYF. The CDR3 DNA reads as TGTGCCAGCAGCCCGGGCCCTAGCACAGATACGCAGTATTTT.

The chain recombines TRBV7-2 with TRBJ1-3; no firm D call. Germline CDR1 and CDR2: SGHTA and FQGNSA. V lost 1 base, J lost 0 bases, and 10 bases lay in between. The length of the CDR3 is 16 residues. CDR3: CASSLESPLSGNTIYF. CDR3 DNA sequence: TGTGCCAGCAGCTTAGAGTCCCCCCTCTCTGGAAACACCATATATTTT.

CDR3 bases: TGTGCCAGCAGCTTAGTTCAGGGCCAACAGCCCCAGCATTTT. Protein product: CASSLVQGQQPQHF. The V gene is TRBV7-2, the J gene TRBJ1-5, with D tentatively TRBD1 (5 bases). The germline V gene has CDR1 SGHTA and CDR2 FQGNSA. CDR3 length: 14 residues. The germline V and J ends were trimmed by 1 base and 7 bases, with 11 bases remaining between them.

The rearrangement links TRBV5-3 to TRBJ1-2; TRBD1 matches 8 bases. TRBV5-3 is an ORF; its function is uncertain. J gave up 3 bases and V 8 bases, and 6 bases lay outside the gene matches. The CDR3 covers 13 residues. CDR3 in DNA: TGTGCCAGGATCGGACAGGGCGACTATGGCTACACCTTC. Encoded protein: CARIGQGDYGYTF.

The chain employs TRBV7-2 and TRBJ2-3; D unclear. Trimming took 1 base from V and 6 from J, leaving 14 bases between them. This CDR3 is built from 15 residues. Germline CDR1 SGHTA, CDR2 FQGNSA. The CDR3 spells CASSLGRYIRDTQYF. CDR3 coding DNA: TGTGCCAGCAGCTTAGGCCGCTACATAAGGGATACGCAGTATTTT.

This clone was recorded only once. The CDR3 sequence is CASSPWDLAYEQYF. CDR3 bases: TGTGCCAGCAGCCCTTGGGACTTAGCCTACGAGCAGTACTTC. The chain joins TRBV9 to TRBJ2-7; D perhaps matches TRBD2 (6 bases). The CDR3 has 14 amino acids. V lost 4 bases and J 2 bases, leaving 13 bases between the germline ends. CDR1 SGDLS and CDR2 YYNGEE come from the germline V gene. Combining the CDR3 with reference TRBV9 and TRBJ2-7 gives the whole variable domain DSGVTQTPKHLITATGQRVTLRCSPRSGDLSVYWYQQSLDQGLQFLIQYYNGEERAKGNILERFSAQQFPDLHSELNLSSLELGDSALYFCASSPWDLAYEQYFGPGTRLTVT.

The chain recombines TRBV5-4 with TRBJ2-7; 8 nucleotides line up with TRBD1. The ends lost 0 bases at V and 2 bases at J; junction bases unmatched: 7. The CDR3 is 16 residues long. CDR1 and CDR2 (germline): SGHNT, YYREEE (reference sequence). The CDR3 spells CASSLESWTGPYEQYF. The CDR3 coding sequence is TGTGCCAGCAGCTTGGAGTCCTGGACAGGGCCCTACGAGCAGTACTTC.

The chain combines TRBV19 with TRBJ1-2; possible D gene TRBD1, 5 bases. Trimming stripped 6 bases from V and 0 bases from J, with 11 bases between. The CDR3 extends over 14 amino acids. CDR1 and CDR2 (germline): LNHDA, SQIVND (reference sequence). The CDR3 loop is CASRPRGPNYGYTF. CDR3 DNA sequence: TGTGCCAGTAGGCCGAGGGGACCTAACTATGGCTACACCTTC.

V gene TRBV7-8 combines with J gene TRBJ1-5, with D possibly being TRBD1 (6 bases). In germline, CDR1 is SGHVS, CDR2 FQNEAQ. This CDR3 is built from 16 residues. V lost 2 bases to trimming and J lost 4 bases, with 15 bases between them. CDR3 loop: CASSLRQGRENQPQHF. The CDR3 DNA sequence: TGTGCCAGCAGCTTAAGGCAGGGGAGGGAGAATCAGCCCCAGCATTTT.

The chain carries TRBV7-9 and TRBJ1-2; D not resolved. The V end lost 8 bases, the J end lost 5 bases, and 18 bases lay between the germline ends. CDR1 is SEHNR, CDR2 FQNEAQ, per germline (reference sequence). The CDR3 is 14 residues long. As DNA, the CDR3 is TGTGCCAGCTCCCGCCCAGGCGCCCTATATGGCTACACCTTC. It specifies CASSRPGALYGYTF.

The CDR3 DNA sequence: TGTGCCAGCAGCGGAACCGGGTCCCGGAAGCCCCAGCATTTT. Protein product: CASSGTGSRKPQHF. The genes are TRBV9 and TRBJ1-5; unclear D gene. There are 14 residues in the CDR3. Per germline, CDR1 SGDLS and CDR2 YYNGEE. Trimming cost V 3 bases and J 8 bases, with 15 bases left between them.

This chain links TRBV5-1 with TRBJ1-2, with D possibly matching TRBD1 (6 bases). This CDR3 is 14 amino acids long. The germline V gene encodes CDR1 SGHRS and CDR2 YFSETQ. Trimming removed 4 bases at V and 5 bases at J, with 15 bases between. CDR3 amino acids: CASSGTGSQYGYTF. CDR3 sequence (DNA): TGCGCCAGCAGCGGAACAGGGAGCCAGTATGGCTACACCTTC.

This clone was picked up one time. The DNA for the CDR3 is TGTGCCAGCAGCTCTACCGGGACATCGCGTGACACTGAAGCTTTCTTT. It specifies CASSSTGTSRDTEAFF. This rearrangement joins TRBV5-6 to TRBJ1-1; a possible D gene is TRBD1 (6 bases). CDR1 SGHDT and CDR2 YYEEEE come from the germline V gene. The ends were cut back, 3 bases at V and 3 bases at J, with 18 bases in the middle. The CDR3 has 16 residues.

This clone appeared once. The rearrangement links TRBV6-5 to TRBJ2-7, with 12 bases matching TRBD2. The V and J ends lost 1 base and 3 bases, in that order; junction bases with no gene match: 4. Germline lookup yields CDR1 MNHEY and CDR2 SVGAGI. The CDR3 contains 16 residues. This CDR3 reads CASSYLLAGGSYEQYF. The CDR3 nucleotides are TGTGCCAGCAGTTACTTACTAGCGGGAGGAAGCTACGAGCAGTACTTC.

The chain couples TRBV21-1 to TRBJ2-1; the table's TRBD2 call for D was not verified on the DNA. TRBV21-1 is a pseudogene segment. The CDR3 is 15 residues long. DNA of the CDR3: TGTGCCAGCAGCAAAGGTGGGACTAGTTATTGTGAGCAGTTCTTC. Amino acids: CASSKGGTSYCEQFF.

V gene TRBV6-4 combines with J gene TRBJ2-7; no clear D. This CDR3 contains 11 residues. Germline V gene lookup returns CDR1 MRHNA and CDR2 SNTAGT. The V and J ends lost 2 bases and 3 bases respectively, with 2 bases between them. CDR3 residues: CASSDGYEQYF. Written as DNA, the CDR3 is TGTGCCAGCAGTGACGGCTACGAGCAGTACTTC.

The chain couples TRBV19 to TRBJ2-3; TRBD2 aligns across 8 bases. Germline trimming cut 5 bases from V and 2 bases from J; bases unmatched to any gene: 9. Germline loops: CDR1 LNHDA, CDR2 SQIVND (reference sequence). This CDR3 region has 16 residues. CDR3 sequence (DNA): TGTGCCAGTAGTCCGTTACTAGCGGCGTACACAGATACGCAGTATTTT. It translates to CASSPLLAAYTDTQYF.

This chain joins TRBV4-3 and TRBJ2-6, with 8 positions matching TRBD2. Germline V gene data show CDR1 as LGHNA and CDR2 as YSLEER. The CDR3 consists of 18 residues. After removal of 0 bases from V and 4 bases from J, the junction contained 8 bases not matched to a gene. The DNA for the CDR3 is TGCGCCAGCAGCCAAGATCTAAGCGGGGGAACCGGGGCCAACGTCCTGACTTTC. This encodes CASSQDLSGGTGANVLTF.

The V call is TRBV2, the J call TRBJ1-6; D is unclear. The V end was cut by 6 bases, the J end by 2 bases, with 8 bases between. Germline V gene data show CDR1 as SNHLY and CDR2 as FYNNEI. CDR3 length: 14 residues. The CDR3 bases are TGTGCCAGCAGAGCCGGGCCCTATAATTCACCCCTCCACTTT. As protein: CASRAGPYNSPLHF.

The V call is TRBV14, the J call TRBJ1-3; 7 positions match TRBD1. CDR3 length equals 14 residues. The germline gives CDR1 SGHDN, CDR2 FVKESK. Trimming took 1 base from V and 9 from J; bases not matched to a gene: 6. CDR3 nucleotides: TGTGCCAGCAGCCAAGGCCGACAGGGAGGCACCATATATTTT. As protein: CASSQGRQGGTIYF.

The chain links TRBV29-1 to TRBJ2-5, with 9 bases identical to TRBD2. V trimming: 5 bases; J trimming: 4 bases; junction bases outside the gene matches: 11. This CDR3 is built from 15 residues. Germline assignment: CDR1 SQVTM and CDR2 ANQGSEA. CDR3 amino acids: CSVIRGGGRGETQYF. The CDR3 DNA reads TGCAGCGTTATACGGGGTGGCGGGAGGGGAGAGACCCAGTACTTC.

The rearrangement links TRBV11-3 to TRBJ1-4; D uncertain. The length of the CDR3 is 14 residues. CDR1 is SGHNT and CDR2 is YENEEA in the germline V gene. Trimming pared 1 base from V and 5 bases from J, leaving 8 bases between. CDR3 loop: CASSLGRENEKLFF. The CDR3, as DNA: TGTGCCAGCAGCTTAGGCCGGGAGAATGAAAAACTGTTTTTT.

The rearrangement uses TRBV7-2 and TRBJ2-2, with unresolved D. The germline CDR1 and CDR2 sequences are SGHTA and FQGNSA. Trimming took off 5 bases at V and 3 bases at J, with 4 bases between the two ends. The CDR3 sequence is 12 residues long. The CDR3 reads CASSRYTGELFF. The DNA of the CDR3 is TGTGCCAGCAGCCGTTACACCGGGGAGCTGTTTTTT.

In this sample, this clone turned up a few times. The chain combines TRBV27 with TRBJ2-2, with TRBD2 matching 14 bases. The junction had 7 bases not matched to a gene; V was cut back by 5 bases and J by 5 bases. The CDR3 is made up of 17 amino acids. The germline V gene has CDR1 MNHEY and CDR2 SMNVEV (reference sequence). The CDR3 spells CASSLGTSGSETGELFF. In DNA form, the CDR3 reads TGTGCCAGCAGTCTAGGGACTAGCGGGAGCGAAACCGGGGAGCTGTTTTTT.